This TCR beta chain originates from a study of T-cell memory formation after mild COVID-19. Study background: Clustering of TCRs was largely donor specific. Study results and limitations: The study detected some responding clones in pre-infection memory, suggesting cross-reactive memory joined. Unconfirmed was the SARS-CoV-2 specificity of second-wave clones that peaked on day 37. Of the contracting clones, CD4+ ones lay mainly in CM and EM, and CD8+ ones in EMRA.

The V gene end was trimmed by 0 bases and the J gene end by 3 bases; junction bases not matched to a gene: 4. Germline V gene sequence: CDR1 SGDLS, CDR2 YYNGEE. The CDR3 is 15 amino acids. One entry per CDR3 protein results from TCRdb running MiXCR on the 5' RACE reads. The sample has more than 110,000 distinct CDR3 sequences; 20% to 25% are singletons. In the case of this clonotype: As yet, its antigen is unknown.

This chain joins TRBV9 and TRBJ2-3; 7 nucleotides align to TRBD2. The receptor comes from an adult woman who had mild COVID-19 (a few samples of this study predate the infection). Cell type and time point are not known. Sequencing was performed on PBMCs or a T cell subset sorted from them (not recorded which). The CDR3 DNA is TGTGCCAGCAGCGTAGAGTGGGGGGGAACAGATACGCAGTATTTT. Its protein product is CASSVEWGGTDTQYF. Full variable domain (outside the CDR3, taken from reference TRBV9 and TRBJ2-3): DSGVTQTPKHLITATGQRVTLRCSPRSGDLSVYWYQQSLDQGLQFLIQYYNGEERAKGNILERFSAQQFPDLHSELNLSSLELGDSALYFCASSVEWGGTDTQYFGPGTRLTVL.